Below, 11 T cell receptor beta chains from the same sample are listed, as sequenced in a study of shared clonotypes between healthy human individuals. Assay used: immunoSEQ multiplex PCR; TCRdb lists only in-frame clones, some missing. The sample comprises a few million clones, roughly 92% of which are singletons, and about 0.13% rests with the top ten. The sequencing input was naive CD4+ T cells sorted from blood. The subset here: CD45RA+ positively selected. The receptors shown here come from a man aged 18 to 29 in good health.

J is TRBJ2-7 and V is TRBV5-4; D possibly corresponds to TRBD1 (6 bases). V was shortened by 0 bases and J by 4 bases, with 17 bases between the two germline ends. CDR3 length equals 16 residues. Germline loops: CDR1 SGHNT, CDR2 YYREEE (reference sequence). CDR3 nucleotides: TGTGCCAGCAGCTTGGGGCCTACAGGGAGAGGTTACGAGCAGTACTTC. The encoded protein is CASSLGPTGRGYEQYF.

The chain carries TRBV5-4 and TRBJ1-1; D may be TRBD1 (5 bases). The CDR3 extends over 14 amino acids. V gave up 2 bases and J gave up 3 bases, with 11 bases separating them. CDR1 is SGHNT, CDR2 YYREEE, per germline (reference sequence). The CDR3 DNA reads TGTGCCAGCAGCTTAAGGGGTTACGACACTGAAGCTTTCTTT. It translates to CASSLRGYDTEAFF.

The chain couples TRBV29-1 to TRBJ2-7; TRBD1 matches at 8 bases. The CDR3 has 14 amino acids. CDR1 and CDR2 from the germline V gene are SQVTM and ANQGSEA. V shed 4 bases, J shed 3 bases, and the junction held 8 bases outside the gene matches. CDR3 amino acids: CSVAPQGVVYEQYF. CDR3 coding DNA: TGCAGCGTTGCACCACAGGGGGTTGTCTACGAGCAGTACTTC.

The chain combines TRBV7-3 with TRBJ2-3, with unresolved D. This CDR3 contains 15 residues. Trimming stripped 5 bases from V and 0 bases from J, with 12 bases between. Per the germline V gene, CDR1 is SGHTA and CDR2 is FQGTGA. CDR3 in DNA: TGTGCCAGCAGCGTCCAAACCTCTAGCACAGATACGCAGTATTTT. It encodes CASSVQTSSTDTQYF. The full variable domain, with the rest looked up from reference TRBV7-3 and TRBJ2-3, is GAGVSQTPSNKVTEKGKYVELRCDPISGHTALYWYRQSLGQGPEFLIYFQGTGAADDSGLPNDRFFAVRPEGSVSTLKIQRTERGDSAVYLCASSVQTSSTDTQYFGPGTRLTVL.

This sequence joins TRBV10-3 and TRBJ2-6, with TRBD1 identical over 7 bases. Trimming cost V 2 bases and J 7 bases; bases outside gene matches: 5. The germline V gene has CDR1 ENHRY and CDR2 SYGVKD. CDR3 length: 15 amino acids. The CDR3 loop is CAISEPTGFANVLTF. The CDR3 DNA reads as TGTGCCATCAGTGAGCCGACAGGGTTTGCCAACGTCCTGACTTTC.

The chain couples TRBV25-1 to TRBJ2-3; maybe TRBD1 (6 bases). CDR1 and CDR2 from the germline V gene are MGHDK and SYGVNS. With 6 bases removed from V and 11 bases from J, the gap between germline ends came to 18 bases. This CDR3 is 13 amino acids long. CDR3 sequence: CASSELILGQQYF. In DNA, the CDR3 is TGTGCCAGCAGCGAGCTAATTTTGGGACAGCAGTATTTT.

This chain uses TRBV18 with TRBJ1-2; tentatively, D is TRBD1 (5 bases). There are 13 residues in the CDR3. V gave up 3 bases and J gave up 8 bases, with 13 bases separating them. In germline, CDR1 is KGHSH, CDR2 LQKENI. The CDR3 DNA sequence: TGTGCCAGCTCACCCCCAGGGATTAGCGGCTACACCTTC. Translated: CASSPPGISGYTF.

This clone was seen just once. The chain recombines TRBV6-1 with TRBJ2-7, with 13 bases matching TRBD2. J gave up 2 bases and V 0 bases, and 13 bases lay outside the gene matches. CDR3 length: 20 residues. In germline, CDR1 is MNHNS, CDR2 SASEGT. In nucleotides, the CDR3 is TGTGCCAGCAGTGAAGCGCAGCTGGGACGGGGGACTAGCGGGACCTACGAGCAGTACTTC. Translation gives CASSEAQLGRGTSGTYEQYF.

The CDR3 spells CASSESLTGINSGNTIYF. Written as DNA, the CDR3 is TGCGCCAGCAGTGAGTCGTTGACAGGGATAAACTCTGGAAACACCATATATTTT. V and J are TRBV10-1 and TRBJ1-3, with TRBD1 matching 7 bases. The germline CDR1 and CDR2 sequences are WNHNN and SYGVQD (reference sequence). V lost 0 bases and J lost 0; bases outside the gene matches: 8. This CDR3 spans 18 amino acids.

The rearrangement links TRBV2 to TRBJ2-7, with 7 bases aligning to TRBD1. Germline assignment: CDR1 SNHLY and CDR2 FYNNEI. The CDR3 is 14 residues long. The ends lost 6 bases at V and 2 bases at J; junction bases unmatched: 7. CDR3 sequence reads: CASRLQGVTYEQYF. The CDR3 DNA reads TGTGCCAGCAGACTCCAGGGGGTCACCTACGAGCAGTACTTC.

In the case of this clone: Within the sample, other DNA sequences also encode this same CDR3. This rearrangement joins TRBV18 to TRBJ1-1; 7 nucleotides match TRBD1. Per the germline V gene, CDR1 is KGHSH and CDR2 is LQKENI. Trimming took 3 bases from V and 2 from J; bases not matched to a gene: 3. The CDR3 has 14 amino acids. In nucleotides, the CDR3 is TGTGCCAGCTCACCGACAGGGTTAAACACTGAAGCTTTCTTT. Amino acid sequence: CASSPTGLNTEAFF.